This passage covers 25 T cell receptor beta chains from one sample sequenced in a study of blood T cell repertoires in COVID-19. Only in-frame clones appear in the TCRdb table, and some are missing; sequencing was by immunoSEQ multiplex PCR. This repertoire shows some 260,000 clones, 87% found once; its top ten account for approximately 3.3%. Specimen: peripheral blood. These receptors all come from a man aged 18 to 30 with active or convalescent COVID-19.

V and J are TRBV28 and TRBJ2-7, with TRBD2 matching 7 bases. J lost 5 bases, V lost 5 bases, and 6 bases had no gene match. The CDR3 extends over 13 amino acids. Per germline, CDR1 MDHEN and CDR2 SYDVKM. CDR3 bases: TGTGCCAGCAGTCCGAGGGGACTACACGAGCAGTACTTC. Its translation is CASSPRGLHEQYF.

The count of this clone is one. The CDR3 DNA follows: TGTGCCAGCAGCTCCAACGGAGACTTGACCTACAATGAGCAGTTCTTC. Encoded protein: CASSSNGDLTYNEQFF. The chain carries TRBV7-3 and TRBJ2-1; no firm D call. Trimming removed 4 bases from V and 2 bases from J, with 15 bases in between. The CDR3 has 16 amino acids. CDR1 SGHTA and CDR2 FQGTGA come from the germline V gene.

The chain is built from TRBV7-2 and TRBJ2-5; the D gene is possibly TRBD2 (5 bases). Trimming cost V 5 bases and J 2 bases, with 12 bases left between them. Germline values: CDR1 SGHTA, CDR2 FQGNSA. This CDR3 region has 14 residues. This CDR3 is CASSPPGVQETQYF. CDR3 sequence (DNA): TGTGCCAGCAGCCCCCCCGGGGTACAAGAGACCCAGTACTTC.

The V call is TRBV15, the J call TRBJ2-2; unclear D gene. The CDR3 loop spans 15 amino acids. V was pared by 0 bases and J by 5 bases, with 10 bases between. Germline V gives CDR1 LNHNV, CDR2 YYDKDF (reference sequence). In DNA form, the CDR3 reads TGTGCCACCAGCAGAGATCTGGCACAGACCGGGGAGCTGTTTTTT. This translates into CATSRDLAQTGELFF.

This chain joins TRBV27 and TRBJ2-1, with 9 positions matching TRBD1. Germline CDR1 and CDR2: MNHEY and SMNVEV (reference sequence). The CDR3 loop spans 17 amino acids. J lost 6 bases, V lost 2 bases, and 11 bases had no gene match. CDR3 DNA sequence: TGTGCCAGCAGTTTAGGGGTGGGGACAGGGTCTGGCAATGAGCAGTTCTTC. Its translation is CASSLGVGTGSGNEQFF.

This chain's CDR3 is CASTRGSGANVLTF. Here the CDR3 DNA reads TGTGCCAGCACAAGGGGGTCTGGGGCCAACGTCCTGACTTTC. The J gene is TRBJ2-6, the V gene TRBV6-6; TRBD1 is a possible D gene (6 bases). This CDR3 contains 14 residues. Germline CDR1 is MNHNY and CDR2 is SVGAGI (reference sequence). The V end was cut by 7 bases, the J end by 1 base, with 8 bases between.

This clone showed up just once. The V call is TRBV19, the J call TRBJ2-1; 11 positions agree with TRBD2. J lost 8 bases, V lost 1 base, and 7 bases had no gene match. This CDR3 is 16 amino acids long. The V gene's germline CDR1 is LNHDA and CDR2 SQIVND (reference sequence). This chain's CDR3 is CASSIVKLAGVYEQFF. Here the CDR3 DNA reads TGTGCCAGTAGTATAGTTAAACTAGCGGGAGTTTATGAGCAGTTCTTC.

V is TRBV4-3 and J is TRBJ2-1, with 14 bases identical to TRBD2. V shed 0 bases and J 6 bases; nucleotides not matched to a gene: 4. The CDR3 runs 17 residues. The germline V gene has CDR1 LGHNA and CDR2 YSLEER. The CDR3 is CASSQDSGLAGVNEQFF. The CDR3 DNA reads as TGCGCCAGCAGCCAAGACTCGGGACTAGCGGGAGTCAATGAGCAGTTCTTC.

This chain connects TRBV3-1 (or the pseudogene TRBV3-2) to TRBJ2-1, with TRBD2 matching over 12 bases. CDR3 size: 18 residues. CDR1 is LGHDT, CDR2 YNNKEL, per germline (reference sequence). J lost 4 bases, V lost 0 bases, and 7 bases had no gene match. The CDR3 is CASSQDRRTSGKYNEQFF. DNA of the CDR3: TGTGCCAGCAGCCAAGACCGGCGGACTAGCGGGAAATACAATGAGCAGTTCTTC.

This clone occurred once. The V call is TRBV20-1, the J call TRBJ1-1; D perhaps matches TRBD1 (6 bases). Trimming took off 3 bases at V and 9 bases at J, with 8 bases between the two ends. The CDR3 consists of 10 residues. Germline CDR1 and CDR2: DFQATT and SNEGSKA (reference sequence). This CDR3 reads CSASGGQAFF. As DNA, the CDR3 is TGCAGTGCTAGCGGGGGGCAAGCTTTCTTT.

As concerns this clone: Other DNA sequences in this sample translate to the same CDR3. The chain carries TRBV12-3 or TRBV12-4 and TRBJ2-1; a weak D match, TRBD1 (6 bases). The CDR3 runs 13 residues. V lost 1 base, J lost 7 bases, and 8 bases lay in between. CDR3 loop: CASSLVGGNEQFF. Written as DNA, the CDR3 is TGTGCCAGCAGTTTAGTAGGGGGAAATGAGCAGTTCTTC.

V is TRBV15 and J is TRBJ1-4; no firm D call. Germline lookup yields CDR1 LNHNV and CDR2 YYDKDF (reference sequence). Trimming took off 4 bases at V and 8 bases at J, with 14 bases between the two ends. There are 14 residues in the CDR3. CDR3 nucleotide sequence: TGTGCCACCAGCAACGGGCGACGGGAAGAAAAACTGTTTTTT. As protein: CATSNGRREEKLFF.

This clone is a singleton in its sample. The rearrangement joins TRBV9 to TRBJ1-1; possible D gene TRBD1, 5 bases. This CDR3 has 12 residues. Germline CDR1 SGDLS, CDR2 YYNGEE. The V and J ends lost 6 bases and 7 bases respectively, with 13 bases between them. Here the CDR3 reads CASKGQLNEAFF. CDR3 nucleotides: TGTGCCAGCAAGGGGCAGTTGAATGAAGCTTTCTTT.

This clone was detected only a few times. CDR3 amino acids: CASGPDRLKPNTEAFF. The CDR3 DNA is TGCGCCAGCGGCCCGGACAGGCTGAAACCGAACACTGAAGCTTTCTTT. This rearrangement joins TRBV23-1 to TRBJ1-1; 7 nucleotides line up with TRBD1. TRBV23-1 is treated as an ORF (open reading frame) with a function not yet certain. The CDR3 has 16 residues. V trimming: 8 bases; J trimming: 1 base; junction bases outside the gene matches: 13.

The J gene is TRBJ1-1, the V gene TRBV21-1; TRBD1, as called in the table, went unchecked against the DNA. TRBV21-1 is a documented pseudogene. The length of the CDR3 is 17 residues. CDR3 bases: TGTGCCAGCAGCAAAGAAGCAGGACAGGAGGAAGGCACTGAAGCTTTCTTT. It codes for CASSKEAGQEEGTEAFF.

The gene calls are TRBV19 and TRBJ1-2; no clear D gene. Germline assignment: CDR1 LNHDA and CDR2 SQIVND (reference sequence). The CDR3 runs to 12 residues. CDR3 region: CAIRIGNYGYTF. Here the CDR3 DNA reads TGTGCAATCAGAATTGGTAACTATGGCTACACCTTC. The full variable domain, completed using reference TRBV19 and TRBJ1-2, is DGGITQSPKYLFRKEGQNVTLSCEQNLNHDAMYWYRQDPGQGLRLIYYSQIVNDFQKGDIAEGYSVSREKKESFPLTVTSAQKNPTAFYLCAIRIGNYGYTFGSGTRLTVV.

In its sample, this clone was seen once. In nucleotides, the CDR3 is TGTGCCAGCTCACCGTCCACGGGGGATTATGGCTACACCTTC. This encodes CASSPSTGDYGYTF. The genes are TRBV18 and TRBJ1-2; weak D call: TRBD1 (5 bases). The CDR3 totals 14 residues. CDR1 is KGHSH, CDR2 LQKENI, per germline. The V gene lost 3 bases and the J gene lost 5 bases, with 13 bases spanning the gap.

The chain recombines TRBV7-3 with TRBJ2-2; 10 nucleotides match TRBD2. CDR1 and CDR2 (germline): SGHTA, FQGTGA. Unmatched junction bases numbered 7, after V lost 2 bases and J lost 4 bases. There are 17 residues in the CDR3. The CDR3 here is CASSLSLAGAGTGELFF. CDR3 nucleotide sequence: TGTGCCAGCAGCTTATCTCTAGCGGGGGCTGGCACCGGGGAGCTGTTTTTT.

The chain employs TRBV28 and TRBJ2-2, with D unresolved. Germline values: CDR1 MDHEN, CDR2 SYDVKM. This CDR3 is built from 16 residues. Trimming shortened V by 5 bases and J by 4 bases, and 17 bases separated the two germline ends. As DNA, the CDR3 is TGTGCCAGCAGTCAAGACACTGAGACACTCACCGGGGAGCTGTTTTTT. Protein: CASSQDTETLTGELFF.

The genes are TRBV6-2 or TRBV6-3 and TRBJ2-7, with D maybe TRBD2 (7 bases). Germline loops: CDR1 MNHEY, CDR2 SVGEGT. This CDR3 spans 15 amino acids. Trimming removed 2 bases from V and 5 bases from J, with 16 bases in between. CDR3 residues: CASSYGDTAGDEQYF. The CDR3 DNA reads as TGTGCCAGCAGTTACGGGGACACCGCGGGGGACGAGCAGTACTTC.

The gene calls are TRBV28 and TRBJ2-2, with TRBD2 matching 11 bases. This CDR3 region has 17 residues. The germline CDR1 and CDR2 sequences are MDHEN and SYDVKM. V gave up 1 base and J gave up 6 bases; unmatched junction bases: 7. The CDR3 coding sequence is TGTGCCAGCAGTTTATCCCATAGCGGGAGGGCCCCCGGGGAGCTGTTTTTT. Translating it yields CASSLSHSGRAPGELFF. Using reference TRBV28 and TRBJ2-2 for the parts outside the CDR3, the full variable domain is DVKVTQSSRYLVKRTGEKVFLECVQDMDHENMFWYRQDPGLGLRLIYFSYDVKMKEKGDIPEGYSVSREKKERFSLILESASTNQTSMYLCASSLSHSGRAPGELFFGEGSRLTVL.

The J gene is TRBJ2-3, the V gene TRBV9; TRBD2 agrees at 16 bases. Germline V gene lookup returns CDR1 SGDLS and CDR2 YYNGEE. Trimming took 4 bases from V and 8 from J; bases not matched to a gene: 4. The CDR3 sequence is 15 residues long. CDR3 in amino acids: CASSQGLAGGRTQYF. The CDR3 bases are TGTGCCAGCAGCCAGGGACTAGCGGGAGGGCGTACGCAGTATTTT.

This rearrangement joins TRBV7-3 to TRBJ2-7; TRBD1 agrees at 7 bases. The germline V gene has CDR1 SGHTA and CDR2 FQGTGA. J was trimmed by 4 bases and V by 1 base; bases with no gene match: 7. CDR3 length equals 15 residues. The chain's CDR3 is CASSLRQGLGYEQYF. Written as DNA, the CDR3 is TGTGCCAGCAGCTTAAGACAGGGCCTTGGGTACGAGCAGTACTTC. The full variable domain, in which reference TRBV7-3 and TRBJ2-7 provide the parts outside the CDR3, is GAGVSQTPSNKVTEKGKYVELRCDPISGHTALYWYRQSLGQGPEFLIYFQGTGAADDSGLPNDRFFAVRPEGSVSTLKIQRTERGDSAVYLCASSLRQGLGYEQYFGPGTRLTVT.

This rearrangement joins TRBV3-1 (or the pseudogene TRBV3-2) to TRBJ2-6, with 8 nucleotides matching TRBD1. The CDR3 is 18 amino acids. V was clipped by 4 bases and J by 3 bases; unmatched bases: 11. Germline CDR1 is LGHDT and CDR2 is YNNKEL (reference sequence). The CDR3 DNA follows: TGTGCCAGCAGCCCCCCGGGGCAGGGGGCGCGTGGGGCCAACGTCCTGACTTTC. Its translation: CASSPPGQGARGANVLTF.

The J gene is TRBJ2-5, the V gene TRBV5-1; 13 bases align to TRBD2. Germline lookup yields CDR1 SGHRS and CDR2 YFSETQ. This CDR3 is 15 amino acids long. Trimming took 4 bases from V and 4 from J; bases not matched to a gene: 4. This CDR3 reads CASSQGLAGRETQYF. CDR3 DNA sequence: TGCGCCAGCAGCCAGGGACTAGCGGGGCGAGAGACCCAGTACTTC.